Following are 26 T cell receptor beta chains from one sample sequenced in a study of a mutant IDH1 vaccine in newly diagnosed glioma. Stated time point: week 23, last vaccination. Doses consisted of 300 ug of mutant IDH1 20-mer peptide each, paired with topical imiquimod. These receptors are not linked to any known antigen. Repertoires were generated with immunoSEQ multiplex PCR, while TCRdb's copy carries only in-frame clones and drops some. The sample carries tens of thousands of clones, about 80% recorded once. This sample comprised PBMCs, obtained from a glioma patient whose treatment included an IDH1 peptide vaccine. All receptors come from a middle-aged man with glioma.

The CDR3 here is CASSGGQQDTQYF. The CDR3 coding sequence is TGTGCCAGCAGTGGGGGACAGCAAGATACGCAGTATTTT. The chain has TRBV6-1 and TRBJ2-3, with 7 bases lining up with TRBD1. This CDR3 is built from 13 residues. Germline V gives CDR1 MNHNS, CDR2 SASEGT. V lost 4 bases, J lost 5 bases, and 3 bases stayed unmatched.

The chain is built from TRBV2 and TRBJ2-3; no clear D. V was clipped by 7 bases and J by 7 bases, with 12 bases between them. The CDR3 has 12 residues. Germline V CDR1 and CDR2: SNHLY, FYNNEI. CDR3 residues: CASTLGSYTQYF. In nucleotides, the CDR3 is TGTGCCAGCACCCTCGGATCTTATACGCAGTATTTT.

V usage is TRBV19 and J usage is TRBJ1-1, with D hard to call. With 3 bases removed from V and 5 bases from J, the gap between germline ends came to 13 bases. The CDR3 has 14 residues. CDR1 and CDR2 from the germline V gene are LNHDA and SQIVND (reference sequence). CDR3 loop: CASSIFTVGTEAFF. CDR3 nucleotide sequence: TGTGCCAGTAGTATTTTCACAGTTGGGACTGAAGCTTTCTTT.

CDR3 region: CASSLEGRSYEQYF. CDR3 bases: TGTGCCAGCAGCTTAGAGGGCCGCTCCTACGAGCAGTACTTC. The chain uses TRBV13 and TRBJ2-7; D gene ambiguous. Trimming cost V 1 base and J 0 bases, with 7 bases left between them. CDR1 is PRHDT and CDR2 is FYEKMQ in the germline V gene (reference sequence). This CDR3 region has 14 residues.

The CDR3 bases are TGTGCCAGTAGTATAGTGGGGGGTTCGGGAACTGAAGCTTTCTTT. This gives the protein CASSIVGGSGTEAFF. The V gene is TRBV19, the J gene TRBJ1-1; D possibly corresponds to TRBD1 (5 bases). Between the trimmed V and J ends, which lost 1 base and 5 bases, there was a span of 14 bases. Germline V gene sequence: CDR1 LNHDA, CDR2 SQIVND (reference sequence). This CDR3 comprises 15 residues. Full variable domain (rest looked up from reference TRBV19 and TRBJ1-1): DGGITQSPKYLFRKEGQNVTLSCEQNLNHDAMYWYRQDPGQGLRLIYYSQIVNDFQKGDIAEGYSVSREKKESFPLTVTSAQKNPTAFYLCASSIVGGSGTEAFFGQGTRLTVV.

This clone was counted only a few times. The chain links TRBV9 to TRBJ1-1, with D possibly matching TRBD1 (5 bases). The CDR3 extends over 15 amino acids. The ends were cut back, 2 bases at V and 1 base at J, with 12 bases in the middle. Germline CDR1 SGDLS, CDR2 YYNGEE. The CDR3 reads CASSVGTLGNTEAFF. CDR3 DNA: TGTGCCAGCAGCGTTGGGACTCTGGGGAACACTGAAGCTTTCTTT.

V gene TRBV2 combines with J gene TRBJ1-5; no reliable D call. Germline V lookup: CDR1 SNHLY, CDR2 FYNNEI. The CDR3 has 15 amino acids. V dropped 3 bases and J dropped 6 bases, with 15 bases sitting between them. The CDR3 loop is CASSDVNPAGQPQHF. The CDR3 DNA is TGTGCCAGCAGTGATGTGAACCCTGCGGGTCAGCCCCAGCATTTT.

The rearrangement uses TRBV5-1 and TRBJ2-5; TRBD2 aligns across 11 bases. Losses at the gene ends were 3 bases for V and 5 bases for J; bases not matched to a gene: 15. Germline CDR1 is SGHRS and CDR2 is YFSETQ. This CDR3 comprises 18 residues. Here the CDR3 reads CASSSDSKLAGVLETQYF. The CDR3 coding sequence is TGCGCCAGCAGCTCCGACTCTAAACTAGCGGGGGTATTGGAGACCCAGTACTTC.

The chain employs TRBV5-1 and TRBJ2-5; D is ambiguous. V shed 4 bases and J shed 5 bases, with 9 bases lying between them. Germline loops: CDR1 SGHRS, CDR2 YFSETQ. The CDR3 consists of 12 residues. CDR3 residues: CASSLDRETQYF. In DNA form, the CDR3 reads TGCGCCAGCAGCCTAGACCGGGAGACCCAGTACTTC.

V gene TRBV10-3 combines with J gene TRBJ1-1, with TRBD1 identical over 8 bases. CDR1 and CDR2 (germline): ENHRY, SYGVKD. The CDR3 has 14 residues. V lost 7 bases to trimming and J lost 4 bases; unmatched junction nucleotides: 8. CDR3 protein: CAIMETGASTEAFF. DNA for the CDR3: TGTGCCATCATGGAGACAGGGGCCAGCACTGAAGCTTTCTTT.

The chain carries TRBV2 and TRBJ1-6, with D perhaps TRBD1 (5 bases). Trimming took off 1 base at V and 9 bases at J, with 13 bases between the two ends. Germline-derived CDR1 and CDR2 are SNHLY and FYNNEI. The CDR3 extends over 15 amino acids. The CDR3 spells CASSEGRVGASPLHF. The CDR3 nucleotides read TGTGCCAGCAGTGAAGGACGGGTAGGGGCTTCACCCCTCCACTTT.

The genes are TRBV1 and TRBJ1-2. TRBV1 is a listed pseudogene. The CDR3 sequence is 12 residues long. The DNA for the CDR3 is TGCACCAGCAGCCCTTTCCCGTGGGGCTACACCTTC. The encoded protein is CTSSPFPWGYTF.

The V and J genes are TRBV5-1 and TRBJ2-5; 9 bases are a match to TRBD1. V shed 4 bases, J shed 5 bases, and the junction held 6 bases outside the gene matches. The CDR3 covers 14 residues. Germline values: CDR1 SGHRS, CDR2 YFSETQ. In DNA, the CDR3 is TGCGCCAGCAGCACCGGGACAGGGTCGGAGACCCAGTACTTC. It encodes CASSTGTGSETQYF.

For the CDR3, the DNA is TGCGCCAGCAGCCAAGTCTACTTAGAGACCCAGTACTTC. This codes for CASSQVYLETQYF. The rearrangement joins TRBV4-1 to TRBJ2-5; D uncertain. The CDR3 runs to 13 residues. In germline, CDR1 is MGHRA, CDR2 YSYEKL. Trimming cost V 1 base and J 4 bases, with 7 bases left between them.

The CDR3 loop reads CASSFGAGEDTQYF. The CDR3 region has the DNA TGCGCCAGCAGCTTCGGCGCGGGGGAAGATACGCAGTATTTT. The rearrangement links TRBV5-1 to TRBJ2-3, with 7 bases identical to TRBD2. CDR3 length: 14 amino acids. V lost 2 bases and J lost 5; bases outside the gene matches: 5. Germline CDR1 reads SGHRS; CDR2 reads YFSETQ.

The gene calls are TRBV5-1 and TRBJ2-1; D not resolved. The germline V gene encodes CDR1 SGHRS and CDR2 YFSETQ. The CDR3 is 15 amino acids. V was clipped by 1 base and J by 4 bases, with 12 bases between them. The CDR3 sequence: CASSLLGSTYNEQFF. The CDR3 coding sequence is TGCGCCAGCAGCTTGTTGGGCAGTACTTACAATGAGCAGTTCTTC.

The chain carries TRBV19 and TRBJ2-3; TRBD1 might be the D (6 bases). Germline CDR1 is LNHDA and CDR2 is SQIVND (reference sequence). The V gene lost 5 bases and the J gene lost 4 bases, with 16 bases spanning the gap. CDR3 size: 15 residues. In nucleotides, the CDR3 is TGTGCCAGTAGTCTCTCAGCAGGGGCCCCAGATACGCAGTATTTT. Translated: CASSLSAGAPDTQYF.

The chain couples TRBV4-1 to TRBJ2-3; 8 nucleotides match TRBD1. J lost 1 base, V lost 2 bases, and 11 bases had no gene match. Germline V gives CDR1 MGHRA, CDR2 YSYEKL. CDR3 length: 18 residues. CDR3 coding DNA: TGCGCCAGCAGCCAACTACCCGGGACAGGACAGGGCACAGATACGCAGTATTTT. Translation: CASSQLPGTGQGTDTQYF.

This chain joins TRBV27 and TRBJ2-7; 10 bases map to TRBD2. There are 15 residues in the CDR3. Germline V lookup: CDR1 MNHEY, CDR2 SMNVEV (reference sequence). The ends lost 2 bases at V and 5 bases at J; junction bases unmatched: 6. The CDR3 region has the DNA TGTGCCAGCAGTTTAGAAGCGGGGGGGCTCCACGAGCAGTACTTC. This codes for CASSLEAGGLHEQYF.

This rearrangement joins TRBV7-9 to TRBJ1-2, with D hard to call. The CDR3 is 19 amino acids. Germline CDR1 reads SEHNR; CDR2 reads FQNEAQ (reference sequence). V was shortened by 3 bases and J by 4 bases, with 27 bases between the two germline ends. CDR3 DNA: TGTGCCAGCAGCTTTAGTCGCCTTAAAGAAGGGATCGTCGGCTATGGCTACACCTTC. It is translated as CASSFSRLKEGIVGYGYTF.

This chain connects TRBV2 to TRBJ1-2, with TRBD1 matching over 7 bases. The V gene's germline CDR1 is SNHLY and CDR2 FYNNEI. The V segment lost 7 bases and the J segment 7 bases; nucleotides outside the gene matches: 9. The CDR3 is 13 residues long. This CDR3 is CASNPTGASGYTF. The CDR3 nucleotides are TGTGCCAGCAACCCCACAGGGGCCTCTGGCTACACCTTC.

The V gene is TRBV6-1, the J gene TRBJ2-7; tentative D call: TRBD2 (6 bases). Germline assignment: CDR1 MNHNS and CDR2 SASEGT. The CDR3 length is 14 residues. Trimming cost V 1 base and J 6 bases, with 13 bases left between them. As DNA, the CDR3 is TGTGCCAGCAGTGAAGTAGCGGCAGCGAGCGAGCAGTACTTC. Protein sequence: CASSEVAAASEQYF.

The V and J genes are TRBV2 and TRBJ2-2; 10 positions agree with TRBD2. Looked up from germline, CDR1 is SNHLY and CDR2 is FYNNEI. CDR3 size: 16 residues. V dropped 3 bases and J dropped 7; count of bases not matched to a gene: 8. The CDR3 reads CASSEERGGFGGELFF. The CDR3 region has the DNA TGTGCCAGCAGTGAGGAGCGGGGGGGCTTTGGCGGGGAGCTGTTTTTT.

This clone showed up just once. The chain is built from TRBV7-9 and TRBJ2-1, with TRBD2 matching 8 bases. Per the germline V gene, CDR1 is SEHNR and CDR2 is FQNEAQ (reference sequence). The CDR3 has 16 amino acids. After removal of 4 bases from V and 5 bases from J, the junction contained 10 bases not matched to a gene. CDR3 amino acids: CASSWIRGGQDNEQFF. The DNA for the CDR3 is TGTGCCAGCAGCTGGATACGGGGGGGCCAGGACAATGAGCAGTTCTTC.

The chain carries TRBV6-6 and TRBJ2-7; D is possibly TRBD2 (6 bases). CDR1 is MNHNY and CDR2 is SVGAGI in the germline V gene (reference sequence). The CDR3 has 14 residues. V was shortened by 5 bases and J by 3 bases, with 14 bases between the two germline ends. The CDR3 reads CASSTRDSNYEQYF. DNA for the CDR3: TGTGCCAGCAGTACCCGGGACTCCAACTACGAGCAGTACTTC.

The chain couples TRBV7-9 to TRBJ2-1; 12 bases line up with TRBD2. This CDR3 has 15 residues. The germline gives CDR1 SEHNR, CDR2 FQNEAQ (reference sequence). V lost 11 bases to trimming and J lost 3 bases; unmatched junction nucleotides: 8. The CDR3 bases are TGTGCCTTGGCTAGCGGGGGGGGTTTCTACAATGAGCAGTTCTTC. It encodes CALASGGGFYNEQFF.